Included here is one TCR beta chain sequence, with context. The sample comes from a study of blood T cell repertoires in COVID-19. Turning to the study itself: PBMCs, B-cell-depleted T cells, or T cells were the source of the cDNA or gDNA that made up the material.

Original methodology: From reference gene primer amplification, estimates of nucleated cell counts were derived. Sequencing used immunoSEQ multiplex PCR; TCRdb keeps in-frame clones, though not all of them. V and J calls and clone size come straight from that table; D and trimming were deduced from the DNA. The sample records about 97,000 clones, roughly 86% being singletons. Losses at the gene ends were 1 base for V and 2 bases for J; bases not matched to a gene: 5. The CDR3 totals 15 residues. The germline V gene encodes CDR1 SGHDT and CDR2 YYEEEE. Sample: peripheral blood. The chain uses TRBV5-6 and TRBJ2-5, with 7 bases identical to TRBD1. This clonotype was sampled from a man in his fifties with active or convalescent COVID-19. The CDR3 here is CASSLLGQLQETQYF. CDR3 in DNA: TGTGCCAGCAGCTTGTTGGGACAGTTACAAGAGACCCAGTACTTC.